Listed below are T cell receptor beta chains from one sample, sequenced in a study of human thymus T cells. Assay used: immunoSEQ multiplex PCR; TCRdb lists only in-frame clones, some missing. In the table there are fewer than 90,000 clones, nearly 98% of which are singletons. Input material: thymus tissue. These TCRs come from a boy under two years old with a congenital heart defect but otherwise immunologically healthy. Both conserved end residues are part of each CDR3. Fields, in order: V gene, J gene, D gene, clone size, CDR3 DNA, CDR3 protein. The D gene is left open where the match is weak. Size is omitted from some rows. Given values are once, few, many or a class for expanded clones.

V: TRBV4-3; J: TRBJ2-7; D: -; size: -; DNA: TGCGCCAGCAGCCAAGACCCGCCCAGCGGGCCATCCTACGAGCAGTACTTC; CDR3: CASSQDPPSGPSYEQYF
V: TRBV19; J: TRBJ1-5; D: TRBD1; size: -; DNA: TGTGCCAGTAGTCTCTGGACAGGGGCCGATAGCAATCAGCCCCAGCATTTT; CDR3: CASSLWTGADSNQPQHF
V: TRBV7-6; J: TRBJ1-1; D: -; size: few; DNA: TGTGCCAGCAGCTTAGATGATCGATACACTGAAGCTTTCTTT; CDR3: CASSLDDRYTEAFF
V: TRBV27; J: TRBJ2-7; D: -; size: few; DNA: TGTGCCAGCAGTTTGGGCCAGGGCTCCTACGAGCAGTACTTC; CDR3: CASSLGQGSYEQYF
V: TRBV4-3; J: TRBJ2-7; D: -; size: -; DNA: TGCGCCAGCAGCCAAGACAATTTAAATCACAGGGGTCGCCCGGAGGGCGAGCAGTACTTC; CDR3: CASSQDNLNHRGRPEGEQYF
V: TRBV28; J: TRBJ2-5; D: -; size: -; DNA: TGTGCCAGCAGCCCCCCAATTAAAGAGACCCAGTACTTC; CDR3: CASSPPIKETQYF
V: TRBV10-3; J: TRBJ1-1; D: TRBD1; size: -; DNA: TGTGCCATCAGACCAAAACAGGGGCGAATGAACACTGAAGCTTTCTTT; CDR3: CAIRPKQGRMNTEAFF
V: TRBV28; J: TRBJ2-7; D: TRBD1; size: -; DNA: TGTGCCAGCAGCACCCCGGGACAGGGTAACGAGCAGTACTTC; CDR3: CASSTPGQGNEQYF
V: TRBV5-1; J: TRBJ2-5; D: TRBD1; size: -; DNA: TGCGCCAGCAGCTGGGAGACAGGGGGGCAAGAGACCCAGTACTTC; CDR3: CASSWETGGQETQYF
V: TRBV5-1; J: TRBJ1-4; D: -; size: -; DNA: TGCGCCAGCAGCTTGTGGGGGCTTGATGAAAAACTGTTTTTT; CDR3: CASSLWGLDEKLFF
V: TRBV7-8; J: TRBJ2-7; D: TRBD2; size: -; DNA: TGTGCCAGCAGCTTGAAGCGGGAGGGCCGCTTGTTGACCTACGAGCAGTACTTC; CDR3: CASSLKREGRLLTYEQYF
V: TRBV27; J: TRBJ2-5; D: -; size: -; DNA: TGTGCCAGCAGTCAGAGACCCGGGACCCCCCTCGGGGAGACCCAGTACTTC; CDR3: CASSQRPGTPLGETQYF
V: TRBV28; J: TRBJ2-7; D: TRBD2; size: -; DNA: TGTGCCAGCAGTTTATCGCTGGGACTAGCGGGAGCCGGCCGAAGGTCCTACGAGCAGTACTTC; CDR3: CASSLSLGLAGAGRRSYEQYF
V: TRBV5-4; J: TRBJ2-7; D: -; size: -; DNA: TGTGCCAGCAGCTTGGGTCTTTTGGATTCTTCCTACGAGCAGTACTTC; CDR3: CASSLGLLDSSYEQYF
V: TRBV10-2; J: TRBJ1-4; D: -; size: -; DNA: TGCGCCAGCAGTGAGTTAGCCGTGGTTCTGTTTTTT; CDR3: CASSELAVVLFF
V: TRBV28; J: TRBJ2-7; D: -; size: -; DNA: TGTGCCAGCAGTCTCGATAGTATCTCGGTTCGGGACGAGCAGTACTTC; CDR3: CASSLDSISVRDEQYF
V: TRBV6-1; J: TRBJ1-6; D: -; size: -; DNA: TGTGCCAGCAGTGAAGGCCCTACAGGGCCCGATTCACCCCTCCACTTT; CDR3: CASSEGPTGPDSPLHF
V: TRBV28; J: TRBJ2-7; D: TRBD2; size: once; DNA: TGTGCCAGCAGGTCGACTAGCGGGAGGGCCTGGGGAAGGGTACTCGACGAGCAGTACTTC; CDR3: CASRSTSGRAWGRVLDEQYF
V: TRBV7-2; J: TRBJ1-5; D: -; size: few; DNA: TGTGCCAGCAGCCTTACCCCGTACGCGAGCAGCGATCAGCCCCAGCATTTT; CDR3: CASSLTPYASSDQPQHF
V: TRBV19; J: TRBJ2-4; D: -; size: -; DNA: TGTGCCAGTAGTCCCATGGGGGCGGAGATGCTAGCCAAAAACATTCAGTACTTC; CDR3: CASSPMGAEMLAKNIQYF
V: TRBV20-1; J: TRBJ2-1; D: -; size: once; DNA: TGCAGTGCTATGAGGGACATTGAGCAGTTCTTC; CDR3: CSAMRDIEQFF